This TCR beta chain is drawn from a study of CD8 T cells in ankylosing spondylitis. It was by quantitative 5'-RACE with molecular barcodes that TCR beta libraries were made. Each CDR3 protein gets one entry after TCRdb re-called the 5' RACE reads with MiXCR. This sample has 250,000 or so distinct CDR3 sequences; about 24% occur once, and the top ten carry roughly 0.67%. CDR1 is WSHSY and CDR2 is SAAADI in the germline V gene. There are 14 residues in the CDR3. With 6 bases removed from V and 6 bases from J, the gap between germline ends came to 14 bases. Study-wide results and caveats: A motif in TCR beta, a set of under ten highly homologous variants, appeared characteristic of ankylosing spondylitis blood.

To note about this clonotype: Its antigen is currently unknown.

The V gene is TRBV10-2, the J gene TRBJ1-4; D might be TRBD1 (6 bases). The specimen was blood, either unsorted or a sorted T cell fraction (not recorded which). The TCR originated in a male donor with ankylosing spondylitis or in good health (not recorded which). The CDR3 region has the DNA TGCGCCAGCAGCGCGGGGGGCGGAGATGAAAAACTGTTTTTT. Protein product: CASSAGGGDEKLFF.